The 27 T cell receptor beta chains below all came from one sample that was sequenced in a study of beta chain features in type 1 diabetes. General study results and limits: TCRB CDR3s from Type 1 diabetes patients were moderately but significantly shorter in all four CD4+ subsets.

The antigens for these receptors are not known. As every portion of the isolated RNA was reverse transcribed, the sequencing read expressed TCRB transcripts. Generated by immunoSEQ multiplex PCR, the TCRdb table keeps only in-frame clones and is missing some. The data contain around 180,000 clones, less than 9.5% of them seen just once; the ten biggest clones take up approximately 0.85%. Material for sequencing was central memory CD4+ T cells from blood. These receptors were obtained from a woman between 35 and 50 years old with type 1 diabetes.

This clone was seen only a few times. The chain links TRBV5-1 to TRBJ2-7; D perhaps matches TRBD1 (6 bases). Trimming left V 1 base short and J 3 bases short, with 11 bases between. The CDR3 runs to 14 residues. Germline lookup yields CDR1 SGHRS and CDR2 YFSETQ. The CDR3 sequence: CASSLYGTLYEQYF. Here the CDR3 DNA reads TGCGCCAGCAGCTTGTACGGGACACTCTACGAGCAGTACTTC.

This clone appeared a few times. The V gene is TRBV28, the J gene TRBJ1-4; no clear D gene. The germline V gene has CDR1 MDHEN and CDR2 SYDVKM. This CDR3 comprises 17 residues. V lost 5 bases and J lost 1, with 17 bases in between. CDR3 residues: CASSLRTDSETNEKLFF. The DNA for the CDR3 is TGTGCCAGCAGTCTCCGGACGGACTCGGAAACTAATGAAAAACTGTTTTTT.

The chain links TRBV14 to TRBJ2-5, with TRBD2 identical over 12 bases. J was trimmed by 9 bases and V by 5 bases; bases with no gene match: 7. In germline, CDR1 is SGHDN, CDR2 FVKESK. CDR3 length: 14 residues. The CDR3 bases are TGTGCCAGCAGCAGGACTAGCGGGGCCCGCGCCCAGTACTTC. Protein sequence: CASSRTSGARAQYF. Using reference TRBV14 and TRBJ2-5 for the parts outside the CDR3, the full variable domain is EAGVTQFPSHSVIEKGQTVTLRCDPISGHDNLYWYRRVMGKEIKFLLHFVKESKQDESGMPNNRFLAERTGGTYSTLKVQPAELEDSGVYFCASSRTSGARAQYFGPGTRLLVL.

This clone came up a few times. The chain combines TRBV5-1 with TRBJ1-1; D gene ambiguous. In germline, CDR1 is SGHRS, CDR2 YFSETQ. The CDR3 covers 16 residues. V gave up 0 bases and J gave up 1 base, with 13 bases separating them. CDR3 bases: TGCGCCAGCAGCTTGGTCCAGGCCGGCCCGAACACTGAAGCTTTCTTT. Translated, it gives CASSLVQAGPNTEAFF.

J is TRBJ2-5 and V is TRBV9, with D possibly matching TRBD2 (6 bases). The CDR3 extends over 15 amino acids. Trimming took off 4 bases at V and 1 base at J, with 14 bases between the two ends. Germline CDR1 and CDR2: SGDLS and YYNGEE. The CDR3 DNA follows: TGTGCCAGCAGCTTCAGCGGGCGGACCCAAGAGACCCAGTACTTC. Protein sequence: CASSFSGRTQETQYF.

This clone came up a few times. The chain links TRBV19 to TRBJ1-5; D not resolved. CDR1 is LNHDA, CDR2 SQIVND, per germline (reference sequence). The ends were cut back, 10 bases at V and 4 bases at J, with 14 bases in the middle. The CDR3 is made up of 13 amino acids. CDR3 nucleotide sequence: TGTGCCACCGCGAGACGGGGAAATCAGCCCCAGCATTTT. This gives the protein CATARRGNQPQHF. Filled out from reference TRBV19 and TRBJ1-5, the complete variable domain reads DGGITQSPKYLFRKEGQNVTLSCEQNLNHDAMYWYRQDPGQGLRLIYYSQIVNDFQKGDIAEGYSVSREKKESFPLTVTSAQKNPTAFYLCATARRGNQPQHFGDGTRLSIL.

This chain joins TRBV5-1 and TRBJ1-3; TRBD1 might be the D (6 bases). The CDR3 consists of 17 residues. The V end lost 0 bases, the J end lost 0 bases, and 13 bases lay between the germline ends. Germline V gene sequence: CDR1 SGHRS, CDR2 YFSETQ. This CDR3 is CASSLGSTGLSGNTIYF. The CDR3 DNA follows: TGCGCCAGCAGCTTGGGCTCGACAGGACTCTCTGGAAACACCATATATTTT.

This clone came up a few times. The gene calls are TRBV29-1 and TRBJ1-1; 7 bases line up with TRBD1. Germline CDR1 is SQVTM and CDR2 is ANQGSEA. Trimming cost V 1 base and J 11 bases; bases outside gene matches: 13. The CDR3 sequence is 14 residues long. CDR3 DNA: TGCAGCGTTGAAGGCCTCGGAGGGGGCAAGAACGCTTTCTTT. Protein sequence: CSVEGLGGGKNAFF.

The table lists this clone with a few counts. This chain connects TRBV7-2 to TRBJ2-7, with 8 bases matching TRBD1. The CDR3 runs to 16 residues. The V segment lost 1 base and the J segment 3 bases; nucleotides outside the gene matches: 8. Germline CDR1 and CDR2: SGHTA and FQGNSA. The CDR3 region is CASSLGPGGAGYEQYF. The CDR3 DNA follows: TGTGCCAGCAGCTTAGGCCCAGGGGGCGCGGGCTACGAGCAGTACTTC. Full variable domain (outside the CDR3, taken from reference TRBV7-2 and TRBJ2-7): GAGVSQSPSNKVTEKGKDVELRCDPISGHTALYWYRQSLGQGLEFLIYFQGNSAPDKSGLPSDRFSAERTGGSVSTLTIQRTQQEDSAVYLCASSLGPGGAGYEQYFGPGTRLTVT.

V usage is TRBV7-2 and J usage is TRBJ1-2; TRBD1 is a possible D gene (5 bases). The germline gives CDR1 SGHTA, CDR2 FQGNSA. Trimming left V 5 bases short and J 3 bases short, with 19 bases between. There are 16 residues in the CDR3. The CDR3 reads CASSLIPQGGDYGYTF. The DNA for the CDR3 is TGTGCCAGCAGCCTGATCCCGCAGGGTGGGGACTATGGCTACACCTTC.

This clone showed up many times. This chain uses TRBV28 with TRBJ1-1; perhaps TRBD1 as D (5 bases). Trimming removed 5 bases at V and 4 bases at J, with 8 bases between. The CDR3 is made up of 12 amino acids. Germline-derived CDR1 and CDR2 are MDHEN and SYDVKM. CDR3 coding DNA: TGTGCCAGCAGTATTAGGGGCACTGAAGCTTTCTTT. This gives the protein CASSIRGTEAFF.

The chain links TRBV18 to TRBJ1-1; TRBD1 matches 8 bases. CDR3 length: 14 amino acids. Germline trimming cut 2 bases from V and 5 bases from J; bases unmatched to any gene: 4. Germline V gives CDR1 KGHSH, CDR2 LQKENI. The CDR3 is CASSPRQGMTEAFF. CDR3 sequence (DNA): TGTGCCAGCTCACCAAGACAGGGGATGACTGAAGCTTTCTTT.

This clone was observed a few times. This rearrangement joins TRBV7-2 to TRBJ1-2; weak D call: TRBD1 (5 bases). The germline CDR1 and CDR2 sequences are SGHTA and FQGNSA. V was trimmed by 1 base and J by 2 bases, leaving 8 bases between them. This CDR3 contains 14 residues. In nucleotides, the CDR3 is TGTGCCAGCAGCTTAGGGGAGGGGAACTATGGCTACACCTTC. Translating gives CASSLGEGNYGYTF.

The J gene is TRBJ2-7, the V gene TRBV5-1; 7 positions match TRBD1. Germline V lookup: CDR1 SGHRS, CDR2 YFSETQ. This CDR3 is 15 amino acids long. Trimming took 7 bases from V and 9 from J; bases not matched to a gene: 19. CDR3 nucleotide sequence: TGCGCCAGCGGGCCCCAGACAGGGCCCCTTACGTCGCAGTACTTC. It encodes CASGPQTGPLTSQYF.

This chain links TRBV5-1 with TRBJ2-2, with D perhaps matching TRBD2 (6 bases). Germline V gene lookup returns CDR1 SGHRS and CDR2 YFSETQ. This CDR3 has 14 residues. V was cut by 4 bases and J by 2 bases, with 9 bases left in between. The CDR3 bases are TGCGCCAGCAGCGCGGGAACAAACACCGGGGAGCTGTTTTTT. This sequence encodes CASSAGTNTGELFF.

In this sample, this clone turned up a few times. The CDR3 sequence: CASRPDKGEFYEQYF. CDR3 in DNA: TGTGCCAGCAGGCCCGACAAGGGGGAATTCTACGAGCAGTACTTC. V is TRBV6-5 and J is TRBJ2-7, with D tentatively TRBD1 (6 bases). Trimming removed 6 bases from V and 3 bases from J, with 18 bases in between. Germline CDR1 MNHEY, CDR2 SVGAGI. The CDR3 sequence is 15 residues long.

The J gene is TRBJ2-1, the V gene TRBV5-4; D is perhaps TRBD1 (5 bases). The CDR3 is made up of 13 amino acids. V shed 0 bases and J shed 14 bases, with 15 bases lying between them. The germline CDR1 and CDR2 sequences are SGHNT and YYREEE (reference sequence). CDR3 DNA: TGTGCCAGCAGCTTGGAGGCAGGGAACGCAGAGTTCTTC. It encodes CASSLEAGNAEFF.

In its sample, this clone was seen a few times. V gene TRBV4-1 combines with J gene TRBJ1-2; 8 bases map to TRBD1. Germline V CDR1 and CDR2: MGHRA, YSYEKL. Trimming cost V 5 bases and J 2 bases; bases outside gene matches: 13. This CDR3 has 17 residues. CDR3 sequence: CASSAKETGTGNYGYTF. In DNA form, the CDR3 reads TGCGCCAGCAGCGCGAAAGAGACCGGGACAGGAAACTATGGCTACACCTTC.

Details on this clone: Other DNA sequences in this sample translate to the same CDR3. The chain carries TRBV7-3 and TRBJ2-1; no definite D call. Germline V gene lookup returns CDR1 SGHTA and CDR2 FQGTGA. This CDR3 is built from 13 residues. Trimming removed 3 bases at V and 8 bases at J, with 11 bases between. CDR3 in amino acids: CASSLQISDEQFF. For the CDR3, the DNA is TGTGCCAGCAGCTTGCAGATCAGCGATGAGCAGTTCTTC.

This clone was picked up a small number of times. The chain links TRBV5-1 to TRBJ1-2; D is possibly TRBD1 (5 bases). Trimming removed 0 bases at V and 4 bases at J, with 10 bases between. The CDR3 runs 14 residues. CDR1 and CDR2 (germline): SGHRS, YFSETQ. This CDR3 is CASSLGQGLYGYTF. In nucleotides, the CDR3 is TGCGCCAGCAGCTTGGGGCAGGGCCTCTATGGCTACACCTTC.

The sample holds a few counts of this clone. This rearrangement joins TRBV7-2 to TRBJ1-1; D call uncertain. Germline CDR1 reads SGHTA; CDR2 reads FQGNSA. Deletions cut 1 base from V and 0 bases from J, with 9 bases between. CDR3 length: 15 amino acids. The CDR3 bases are TGTGCCAGCAGCTTAGTCGGGATAATGAACACTGAAGCTTTCTTT. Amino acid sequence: CASSLVGIMNTEAFF.

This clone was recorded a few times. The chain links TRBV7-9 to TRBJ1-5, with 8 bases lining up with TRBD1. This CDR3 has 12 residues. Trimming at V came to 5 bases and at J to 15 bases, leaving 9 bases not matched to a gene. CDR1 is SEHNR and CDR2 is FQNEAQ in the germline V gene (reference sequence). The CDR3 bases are TGTGCCAGCAGCCCAGGGGGCGGGGGATGGCATTTT. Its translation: CASSPGGGGWHF.

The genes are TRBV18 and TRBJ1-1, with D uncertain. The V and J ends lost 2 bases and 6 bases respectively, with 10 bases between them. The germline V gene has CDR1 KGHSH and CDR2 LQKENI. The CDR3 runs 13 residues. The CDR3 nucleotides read TGTGCCAGCTCACCAATTTCTCCCCCTGAAGCTTTCTTT. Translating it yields CASSPISPPEAFF.

The CDR3 here is CATSTSGANVLTF. CDR3 DNA sequence: TGTGCCACCAGCACATCTGGGGCCAACGTCCTGACTTTC. This chain links TRBV15 with TRBJ2-6; unclear D gene. From germline, CDR1 is LNHNV and CDR2 YYDKDF (reference sequence). The length of the CDR3 is 13 residues. V was shortened by 4 bases and J by 1 base, with 2 bases between the two germline ends. Variable domain in full (rest from reference TRBV15 and TRBJ2-6): DAMVIQNPRYQVTQFGKPVTLSCSQTLNHNVMYWYQQKSSQAPKLLFHYYDKDFNNEADTPDNFQSRRPNTSFCFLDIRSPGLGDTAMYLCATSTSGANVLTFGAGSRLTVL.

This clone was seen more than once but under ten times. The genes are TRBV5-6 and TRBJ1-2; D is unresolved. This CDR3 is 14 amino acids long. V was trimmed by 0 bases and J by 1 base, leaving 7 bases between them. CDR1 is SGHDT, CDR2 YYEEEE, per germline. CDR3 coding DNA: TGTGCCAGCAGCTTGGACAGAATTAACTATGGCTACACCTTC. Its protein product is CASSLDRINYGYTF.

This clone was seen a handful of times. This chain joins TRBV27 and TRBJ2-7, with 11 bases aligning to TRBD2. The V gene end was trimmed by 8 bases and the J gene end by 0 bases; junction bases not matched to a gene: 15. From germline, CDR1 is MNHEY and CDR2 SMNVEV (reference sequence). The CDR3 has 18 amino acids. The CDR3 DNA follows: TGTGCCAGCGGCAAGACTAGCGGGGTTGGGCAACTCTCCTACGAGCAGTACTTC. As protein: CASGKTSGVGQLSYEQYF.

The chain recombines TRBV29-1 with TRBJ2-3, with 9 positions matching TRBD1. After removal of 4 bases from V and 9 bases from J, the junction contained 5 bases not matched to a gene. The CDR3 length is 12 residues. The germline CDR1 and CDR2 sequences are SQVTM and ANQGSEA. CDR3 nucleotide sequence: TGCAGCGTTGGGGGACAGGGTGCGACGCAGTATTTT. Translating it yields CSVGGQGATQYF.